The clone carrying this T cell receptor (beta chain) was recorded a few times. Its antigen is unknown. The TCR library protocol attached unique molecular identifiers to the individual cDNA molecules. One entry per CDR3 protein, called by TCRdb with MiXCR from the 5' RACE reads. The repertoire holds 75,000 to 100,000 distinct CDR3 sequences, with around 15% as singletons. The sample comes from a study of early T cells in non-severe SARS-CoV-2 infection. In the study overall: From unsorted whole blood, bulk RNA was sequenced, and the chains remained unpaired. Study results and limitations: CD4 and private specificities were missed by VDJdb matching, which favored anti-spike CD8 responses.

The CDR3 is 18 amino acids. The germline gives CDR1 DFQATT, CDR2 SNEGSKA (reference sequence). J gave up 2 bases and V 0 bases, and 12 bases lay outside the gene matches. This sequence originates from an adult who was a healthcare worker with PCR-confirmed SARS-CoV-2 infection or an uninfected control (not recorded which). What was sequenced was whole blood. The chain links TRBV20-1 to TRBJ1-4, with 7 nucleotides matching TRBD1. The DNA of the CDR3 is TGCAGTGCTAGAGATTTGGGAGACAGGGTTTGGACTAATGAAAAACTGTTTTTT. This translates into CSARDLGDRVWTNEKLFF.